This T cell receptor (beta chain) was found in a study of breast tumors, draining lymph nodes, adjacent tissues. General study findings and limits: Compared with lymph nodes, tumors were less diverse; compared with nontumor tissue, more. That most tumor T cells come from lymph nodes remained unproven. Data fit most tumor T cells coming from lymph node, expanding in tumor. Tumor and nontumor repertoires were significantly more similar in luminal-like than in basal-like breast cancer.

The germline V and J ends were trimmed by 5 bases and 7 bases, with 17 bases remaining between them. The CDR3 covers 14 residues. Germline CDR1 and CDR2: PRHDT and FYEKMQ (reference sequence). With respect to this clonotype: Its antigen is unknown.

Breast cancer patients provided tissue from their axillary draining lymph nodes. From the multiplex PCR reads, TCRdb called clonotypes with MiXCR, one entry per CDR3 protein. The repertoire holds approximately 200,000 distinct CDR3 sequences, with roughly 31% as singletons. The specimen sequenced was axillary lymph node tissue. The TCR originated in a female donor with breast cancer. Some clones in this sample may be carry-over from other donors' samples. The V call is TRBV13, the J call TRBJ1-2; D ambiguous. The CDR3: CASSDQSRGGGYTF. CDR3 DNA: TGTGCCAGCAGCGATCAAAGTCGGGGAGGTGGCTACACCTTC.